This note documents a single T cell receptor beta chain sequence. Its antigen is not known. The CDR3 contains 14 residues. Trimming cost V 1 base and J 4 bases, with 14 bases left between them. Germline V gene lookup returns CDR1 GTSNPN and CDR2 SVGIG (reference sequence). MiXCR, applied by TCRdb to the reads, yields one record per CDR3 protein. The top ten clones hold around half of a sample with tens of thousands of distinct CDR3 sequences, roughly a fifth of them seen once. This record belongs to a study of T cell repertoires in cytomegalovirus infection. This specimen consisted of CD8+ T cells from cultured PBMCs, obtained from culture after CMV antigen stimulation. The gene calls are TRBV30 and TRBJ2-7; D gene uncertain. This clonotype originated in a human donor in good health (CMV status not recorded). Some clones in this sample may be carry-over from other donors' samples. CDR3 sequence (DNA): TGTGCCTGGAGTGGTTTGGAGCGTCGGTACGAGCAGTACTTC. Translated: CAWSGLERRYEQYF.